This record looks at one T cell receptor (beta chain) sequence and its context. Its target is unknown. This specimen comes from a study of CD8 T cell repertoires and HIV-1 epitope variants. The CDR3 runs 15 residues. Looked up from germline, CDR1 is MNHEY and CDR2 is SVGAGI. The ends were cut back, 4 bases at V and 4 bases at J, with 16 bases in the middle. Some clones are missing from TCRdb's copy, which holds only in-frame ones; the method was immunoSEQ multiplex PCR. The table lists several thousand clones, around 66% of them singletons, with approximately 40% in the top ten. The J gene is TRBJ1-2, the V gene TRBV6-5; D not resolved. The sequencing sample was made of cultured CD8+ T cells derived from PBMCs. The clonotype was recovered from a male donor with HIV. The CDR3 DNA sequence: TGTGCCAGCAGTTCCCCCCGTAATCCGGCCTATGGCTACACCTTC. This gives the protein CASSSPRNPAYGYTF.